This T cell receptor beta chain was recorded in a study of OX40 agonist ivuxolimab in advanced cancers. Broadly, across the study: Ivuxolimab was an agonistic, fully human IgG2 monoclonal antibody directed against OX40 (CD134), a costimulatory receptor. The paper describes the monotherapy dose-escalation part (N ≈ 52 patients) of the phase I trial of ivuxolimab. Partial responses occurred in three dose-escalation patients: two with cutaneous melanoma and one with hepatocellular carcinoma. Intravenous ivuxolimab was administered to patients every 2 weeks at six dose levels: 0.01, 0.1, 0.3, 1.5, 3 and 10 mg/kg. Among the approximately 50 dose-escalation patients, around 20 had hepatocellular carcinoma, roughly 15 melanoma, 9 renal cell carcinoma and 9 head and neck cancer. In the dose-escalation cohort, roughly 80% of patients were male, and the mean age was approximately 60 years, with a range of about 23 to 80. Patients were allowed to have had prior anti-PD-1, anti-PD-L1 or anti-CTLA-4 therapy, and 40% of the dose-escalation patients had previously received checkpoint inhibitors. Peripheral TCRbeta sequencing aimed to test whether ivuxolimab altered TCR sequence diversity and caused clonal T-cell expansion. Beyond this particular receptor, the publication reports: Low levels of normalized T-cell clonal expansion were also seen in some patients who did not respond. On average, CD8+ T cells showed more expanded clones than CD4+ T cells after ivuxolimab. Which antigens the clonally expanded peripheral T cells were specific for was not determined. In the 0.1-3.0 mg/kg groups, partial responders had among the lowest normalized peripheral clonal expansion, particularly in CD8+ T cells. Clonal expansion of both CD4+ and CD8+ blood T cells was observed from baseline to week 6 at doses 0.1 to 3.0 mg/kg.

Genomic DNA was isolated from the sorted cells so that the TCRbeta CDR3 region could be sequenced. The immunoSEQ Assay was used to sequence the TCRbeta CDR3 regions. TCRdb took this table from immuneACCESS and kept in-frame rearrangements with V and J called. Such tables lack part of the clones; where checked against another copy, unresolved V genes explain under half of the gap, and the rest is unexplained. The sample includes around 56,000 clones, with under 90% observed a single time. The top ten clonotypes cover about 1.6% of the sample. Turning to this clone: What this receptor recognizes is not known. No quality values exist for individual bases; no much larger clone is one base distant.

The trial excluded patients who had a history of autoimmune disease or were on systemic immunosuppression. Peripheral blood for TCR sequencing was collected from all dose cohorts at baseline, on cycle 4 day 1, and on cycle 7 day 1. The samples were drawn from a first-in-human, open-label, multicenter phase I dose-escalation trial of ivuxolimab. Adults with locally advanced or metastatic melanoma, renal cell, hepatocellular, or head and neck squamous cell carcinoma were enrolled in the trial. Before TCR sequencing, CD4+ T cells and CD8+ T cells from peripheral blood were sorted into separate populations. The CDR3 numbers 15 residues from cysteine through phenylalanine. The DNA shown is the 45-base CDR3, in frame from base 1. The CDR1 and CDR2 encoded by the germline V gene are MDHEN and SYDVKM. Trimming costs V 7 bases and J 3 bases, and their ends lie 16 bases apart.

This sequence uses TRBV28 and TRBJ1-5, with a tentative D gene TRBD1 over 6 matching bases. This sequence was found in an adult with an advanced solid tumor such as melanoma, head and neck, liver or kidney cancer. Sequenced here: CD4+ or CD8+ T cells sorted from blood, sampled in a trial of the OX40 agonist ivuxolimab. The sequenced DNA: TGTGCCAGCACCGAGGGGGGACGGAACAATCAGCCCCAGCATTTT. The translation is CASTEGGRNNQPQHF.